These 20 T cell receptor beta chains share one sample of origin, sequenced in a study of T cells in localized non-small cell lung cancer. Data came from immunoSEQ multiplex PCR; TCRdb stores just in-frame clones and leaves some out. The data hold 65,000 to 90,000 clones, with over 60% observed a single time. Sequences were derived from PBMCs, sampled before any cancer treatment. These receptors all come from a man aged 35 to 69 with stage II squamous cell lung carcinoma.

This clone was counted a single time. V is TRBV5-8 and J is TRBJ2-7, with D possibly being TRBD1 (5 bases). The CDR3 is 13 residues long. V was clipped by 4 bases and J by 2 bases, with 10 bases between them. Germline V gene sequence: CDR1 SGHTS, CDR2 YDEGEE. CDR3 coding DNA: TGTGCCAGCAGCCCGGACATCCCCTACGAGCAGTACTTC. Translated, it gives CASSPDIPYEQYF. The whole variable domain, filled in from reference TRBV5-8 and TRBJ2-7, reads EAGVTQSPTHLIKTRGQQATLRCSPISGHTSVYWYQQALGLGLQFLLWYDEGEERNRGNFPPRFSGRQFPNYSSELNVNALELEDSALYLCASSPDIPYEQYFGPGTRLTVT.

The genes are TRBV11-2 and TRBJ1-1, with a tentative D call TRBD1 (6 bases). Germline assignment: CDR1 SGHAT and CDR2 FQNNGV. CDR3 length: 11 residues. V lost 5 bases and J lost 12, with 13 bases in between. CDR3 residues: CASSPGQKTFF. In DNA, the CDR3 is TGTGCCAGCAGCCCCGGACAGAAGACTTTCTTT.

The chain uses TRBV7-9 and TRBJ1-1, with TRBD1 as a possible D gene (6 bases). Germline V gene lookup returns CDR1 SEHNR and CDR2 FQNEAQ (reference sequence). This CDR3 is built from 15 residues. V was shortened by 1 base and J by 9 bases, with 18 bases between the two germline ends. DNA of the CDR3: TGTGCCAGCAGCTTAGAGGTGGGGGCAGGCGCAAAAGCTTTCTTT. Translating gives CASSLEVGAGAKAFF.

This clone occurred a few times. This sequence joins TRBV27 and TRBJ2-7, with D perhaps being TRBD1 or TRBD2 (5 bases each). The CDR3 is 13 amino acids. Trimming cost V 4 bases and J 6 bases, with 13 bases left between them. Per germline, CDR1 MNHEY and CDR2 SMNVEV (reference sequence). In nucleotides, the CDR3 is TGTGCCAGCAGTTCCCGACGGGGCTTCGAGCAGTACTTC. Amino acids: CASSSRRGFEQYF.

The V and J genes are TRBV7-2 and TRBJ1-6; possible D gene TRBD1, 6 bases. This CDR3 contains 15 residues. Germline V gives CDR1 SGHTA, CDR2 FQGNSA. Trimming removed 4 bases at V and 5 bases at J, with 12 bases between. CDR3 nucleotide sequence: TGTGCCAGCAGCTCCCAAGGACAGAATAATTCACCCCTCCACTTT. This codes for CASSSQGQNNSPLHF. Full variable domain (rest looked up from reference TRBV7-2 and TRBJ1-6): GAGVSQSPSNKVTEKGKDVELRCDPISGHTALYWYRQSLGQGLEFLIYFQGNSAPDKSGLPSDRFSAERTGGSVSTLTIQRTQQEDSAVYLCASSSQGQNNSPLHFGNGTRLTVT.

This clone has just a few counts. In the same sample, other DNA sequences code for this CDR3. The rearrangement joins TRBV7-9 to TRBJ1-2; no reliable D call. The CDR3 runs to 13 residues. Germline V gene data show CDR1 as SEHNR and CDR2 as FQNEAQ (reference sequence). V was clipped by 1 base and J by 7 bases, with 10 bases between them. CDR3 DNA sequence: TGTGCCAGCAGCTTAGGAGGCGGAGGTGGCTACACCTTC. It encodes CASSLGGGGGYTF.

The chain uses TRBV5-1 and TRBJ2-3, with TRBD1 identical over 7 bases. The V gene's germline CDR1 is SGHRS and CDR2 YFSETQ. V shed 4 bases, J shed 2 bases, and the junction held 7 bases outside the gene matches. CDR3 length: 15 amino acids. CDR3 region: CASSRSGQTTDTQYF. In DNA form, the CDR3 reads TGCGCCAGCAGCCGATCGGGACAGACCACAGATACGCAGTATTTT.

This sequence joins TRBV19 and TRBJ1-4; possibly TRBD1 for D (5 bases). The V gene lost 9 bases and the J gene lost 4 bases, with 21 bases spanning the gap. The CDR3 extends over 16 amino acids. Germline CDR1 and CDR2: LNHDA and SQIVND (reference sequence). As DNA, the CDR3 is TGTGCCAGCGGATTTGGGGCGGTAGCGGGTAATGAAAAACTGTTTTTT. Translating it yields CASGFGAVAGNEKLFF.

The chain couples TRBV28 to TRBJ2-7; D tentatively fits TRBD1 or TRBD2 (5 bases each). This CDR3 has 15 residues. The V gene lost 2 bases and the J gene lost 2 bases, with 13 bases spanning the gap. Germline lookup yields CDR1 MDHEN and CDR2 SYDVKM. The DNA for the CDR3 is TGTGCCAGCAGTTTAGGGGGACCGACGGCCTACGAGCAGTACTTC. The encoded protein is CASSLGGPTAYEQYF. The full variable domain, in which reference TRBV28 and TRBJ2-7 provide the parts outside the CDR3, is DVKVTQSSRYLVKRTGEKVFLECVQDMDHENMFWYRQDPGLGLRLIYFSYDVKMKEKGDIPEGYSVSREKKERFSLILESASTNQTSMYLCASSLGGPTAYEQYFGPGTRLTVT.

The CDR3 DNA follows: TGTGCCAGCAGCTTAGGCGGACCCTACACCGGGGAGCTGTTTTTT. As protein: CASSLGGPYTGELFF. The chain joins TRBV7-9 to TRBJ2-2; D is unclear. Per germline, CDR1 SEHNR and CDR2 FQNEAQ (reference sequence). The CDR3 has 15 residues. The V end lost 1 base, the J end lost 3 bases, and 9 bases lay between the germline ends.

The chain employs TRBV11-2 and TRBJ1-2; D remains unclear. Germline V lookup: CDR1 SGHAT, CDR2 FQNNGV. CDR3 length: 15 amino acids. The V gene lost 5 bases and the J gene lost 6 bases, with 19 bases spanning the gap. This chain's CDR3 is CASSSSQAAGDGYTF. CDR3 coding DNA: TGTGCCAGCAGCAGCAGTCAGGCGGCGGGTGATGGCTACACCTTC. The full variable domain, in which reference TRBV11-2 and TRBJ1-2 provide the parts outside the CDR3, is EAGVAQSPRYKIIEKRQSVAFWCNPISGHATLYWYQQILGQGPKLLIQFQNNGVVDDSQLPKDRFSAERLKGVDSTLKIQPAKLEDSAVYLCASSSSQAAGDGYTFGSGTRLTVV.

The chain recombines TRBV19 with TRBJ2-7, with D possibly called TRBD1 or TRBD2 (5 bases each). V was clipped by 9 bases and J by 3 bases, with 12 bases between them. CDR1 and CDR2 (germline): LNHDA, SQIVND (reference sequence). The CDR3 is made up of 12 amino acids. The CDR3 loop reads CASRDPGYEQYF. The CDR3 DNA is TGTGCCAGCCGGGACCCCGGCTACGAGCAGTACTTC.

The J gene is TRBJ2-7, the V gene TRBV2; 10 nucleotides match TRBD2. Germline V gene lookup returns CDR1 SNHLY and CDR2 FYNNEI. The CDR3 has 16 amino acids. V was pared by 3 bases and J by 6 bases, with 11 bases of the junction left unmatched. CDR3 DNA sequence: TGTGCCAGCAGTGATTTCCGGCTAGCGGGAGTTTCCGAGCAGTACTTC. Translating gives CASSDFRLAGVSEQYF.

Here the CDR3 reads CASSQDRGYDTQYF. CDR3 DNA sequence: TGTGCCAGCAGCCAAGACAGAGGTTACGATACGCAGTATTTT. The chain is built from TRBV5-6 and TRBJ2-3; TRBD1 is a possible D gene (5 bases). Germline CDR1 SGHDT, CDR2 YYEEEE. The length of the CDR3 is 14 residues. The V end lost 4 bases, the J end lost 6 bases, and 15 bases lay between the germline ends.

The chain employs TRBV18 and TRBJ1-2; perhaps TRBD1 as D (5 bases). V was cut by 3 bases and J by 4 bases, with 15 bases left in between. CDR1 and CDR2 (germline): KGHSH, LQKENI. The CDR3 has 15 amino acids. The CDR3 DNA sequence: TGTGCCAGCTCACCTACAGGAAGATTCCCCTATGGCTACACCTTC. This encodes CASSPTGRFPYGYTF. Variable domain in full (rest from reference TRBV18 and TRBJ1-2): NAGVMQNPRHLVRRRGQEARLRCSPMKGHSHVYWYRQLPEEGLKFMVYLQKENIIDESGMPKERFSAEFPKEGPSILRIQQVVRGDSAAYFCASSPTGRFPYGYTFGSGTRLTVV.

This clone is medium-sized in the sample. V gene TRBV28 combines with J gene TRBJ1-1, with a tentative D call TRBD1 (6 bases). This CDR3 has 15 residues. Germline values: CDR1 MDHEN, CDR2 SYDVKM. The V end was cut by 2 bases, the J end by 5 bases, with 15 bases between. DNA of the CDR3: TGTGCCAGCAGTTTACATCAGGGGAGAGGGACTGAAGCTTTCTTT. Protein sequence: CASSLHQGRGTEAFF.

A few counts support this clone. The chain uses TRBV6-5 and TRBJ2-7, with 7 nucleotides matching TRBD2. Germline assignment: CDR1 MNHEY and CDR2 SVGAGI. The J segment lost 7 bases and the V segment lost 3 bases, leaving 12 bases of the junction unmatched. This CDR3 spans 15 amino acids. CDR3 amino acids: CASSYPSGGRDEQYF. CDR3 nucleotides: TGTGCCAGCAGTTATCCCAGTGGGGGGAGGGATGAGCAGTACTTC.

This clone came up once. This chain connects TRBV5-4 to TRBJ2-2, with 7 bases lining up with TRBD1. In germline, CDR1 is SGHNT, CDR2 YYREEE (reference sequence). The CDR3 is made up of 14 amino acids. The trim removed 6 bases at V and 6 bases at J, leaving 8 bases unmatched. The CDR3 sequence: CASTIDRVAGELFF. The CDR3 DNA reads TGTGCCAGCACCATAGACAGGGTGGCCGGGGAGCTGTTTTTT. The full variable domain, completed using reference TRBV5-4 and TRBJ2-2, is ETGVTQSPTHLIKTRGQQVTLRCSSQSGHNTVSWYQQALGQGPQFIFQYYREEENGRGNFPPRFSGLQFPNYSSELNVNALELDDSALYLCASTIDRVAGELFFGEGSRLTVL.

This chain links TRBV29-1 with TRBJ1-1, with D possibly matching TRBD1 (6 bases). Trimming removed 4 bases from V and 0 bases from J, with 12 bases in between. Germline V lookup: CDR1 SQVTM, CDR2 ANQGSEA. The CDR3 spans 14 residues. DNA for the CDR3: TGCAGCGTTGGAGGGGGGGGACTGAACACTGAAGCTTTCTTT. Amino acid sequence: CSVGGGGLNTEAFF.

V usage is TRBV5-5 and J usage is TRBJ2-7, with 16 bases matching TRBD2. The germline CDR1 and CDR2 sequences are SGHKS and YYEKEE (reference sequence). The CDR3 is 18 residues long. J lost 7 bases, V lost 4 bases, and 14 bases had no gene match. The CDR3 nucleotides are TGTGCCAGCAGCCACGGTTCGGGACTAGCGGGGGGGCGTGGAGAGCAGTACTTC. Translation: CASSHGSGLAGGRGEQYF.